The clone carrying this TCR beta chain was seen just once. The data were obtained in a study of PD-L1 blockade in urothelial cancer. Study summary: Blood samples had a median of around 150,000 T cells.

Each patient contributed between 1 and 8 total time points of blood mononuclear cells, pretreatment and during treatment. CDR3 size: 15 residues. V dropped 3 bases and J dropped 2; count of bases not matched to a gene: 7. Germline V lookup: CDR1 SGHNT, CDR2 YYREEE (reference sequence). Data came from immunoSEQ multiplex PCR; TCRdb stores just in-frame clones and leaves some out. The repertoire consists of about 110,000 clones, with 70% to 90% occurring once and the leading ten covering more than 2%. The TCR was taken from a man in his fifties with urothelial cancer. The rearrangement links TRBV5-4 to TRBJ2-7; 8 bases align to TRBD1. The input for sequencing was PBMCs, taken around atezolizumab (anti-PD-L1) treatment. CDR3 region: CASSSGQGNPYEQYF. The CDR3 coding sequence is TGTGCCAGCAGCTCCGGACAGGGAAACCCCTACGAGCAGTACTTC. The whole variable domain, remainder taken from reference TRBV5-4 and TRBJ2-7, is ETGVTQSPTHLIKTRGQQVTLRCSSQSGHNTVSWYQQALGQGPQFIFQYYREEENGRGNFPPRFSGLQFPNYSSELNVNALELDDSALYLCASSSGQGNPYEQYFGPGTRLTVT.